Here is one TCR beta chain with its context. The CDR3 is 16 residues long. The germline V gene has CDR1 SGHTA and CDR2 FQGNSA. V gave up 5 bases and J gave up 4 bases; unmatched junction bases: 9. The data originate from a study of blood T cell repertoires in COVID-19. About the study: Samples representing acute and convalescent COVID-19 were sourced from the United States, Italy and Spain.

Authors' data handling: How many nucleated cells were present was estimated from reference gene primer amplification. Profiling relied on immunoSEQ multiplex PCR, and the TCRdb table lists in-frame clones only, not all of them. V and J calls plus clone size are reproduced from that table; the DNA served to infer D and trimming. The table lists fewer than 300,000 clones, 86% of them singletons. This clonotype was obtained from a man between 35 and 55 years old who had recovered from COVID-19. The chain links TRBV7-2 to TRBJ2-2; TRBD1 agrees at 8 bases. The sequenced sample was peripheral blood. Written as DNA, the CDR3 is TGTGCCAGCAGCCTTCGGACAGGGAGTGGCACCGGGGAGCTGTTTTTT. Its translation: CASSLRTGSGTGELFF.